A single sample is the source of the 3 T cell receptor beta chains below, sequenced in a study of brain T cells in children with intractable seizures (dated by TCRdb to the early 2020s). To prepare the library, the immunoSEQ multiplex PCR assay was applied. Held by TCRdb, this immuneACCESS table contains in-frame sequences only and omits some clones. Under half of the omission traces to an unresolved V gene where checked; the cause of the rest is unknown. A total of 70,000 to 85,000 clones appear in this sample, around 90% of them only once. The ten largest clones take up less than 30% of the sample. Interpreted using the paper, the time point label stands for: resected brain tissue, or blood drawn just prior to surgery. Specimen: peripheral blood, collected at surgery. These receptors were taken from a girl aged 2-10 years with Rasmussen encephalitis and intractable seizures.

The V gene is TRBV3-1 (or the pseudogene TRBV3-2), the J gene TRBJ2-3, with 8 bases lining up with TRBD1. This CDR3 spans 15 amino acids. The germline V gene encodes CDR1 LGHDT and CDR2 YNNKEL (reference sequence). V lost 1 base, J lost 2 bases, and 2 bases stayed unmatched. CDR3 in amino acids: CASSQVQGVTDTQYF. As DNA, the CDR3 is TGTGCCAGCAGCCAAGTACAGGGGGTCACAGATACGCAGTATTTT.

A single count supports this clone. The gene calls are TRBV5-6 and TRBJ1-1, with 9 positions matching TRBD1. The junction had 9 bases not matched to a gene; V was cut back by 0 bases and J by 9 bases. The CDR3 is 15 amino acids. Germline CDR1 reads SGHDT; CDR2 reads YYEEEE. The CDR3 here is CASSLGGTGSTQAFF. The CDR3 DNA reads as TGTGCCAGCAGCTTGGGGGGGACAGGGTCAACACAAGCTTTCTTT.

This chain links TRBV6-1 with TRBJ2-3; 9 nucleotides line up with TRBD2. V was clipped by 4 bases and J by 1 base; unmatched bases: 6. The CDR3 runs 16 residues. Germline V gene lookup returns CDR1 MNHNS and CDR2 SASEGT. The CDR3 DNA sequence: TGTGCCAGCAGTGTTTCTAGCGGGGCCGGCACAGATACGCAGTATTTT. Protein product: CASSVSSGAGTDTQYF.